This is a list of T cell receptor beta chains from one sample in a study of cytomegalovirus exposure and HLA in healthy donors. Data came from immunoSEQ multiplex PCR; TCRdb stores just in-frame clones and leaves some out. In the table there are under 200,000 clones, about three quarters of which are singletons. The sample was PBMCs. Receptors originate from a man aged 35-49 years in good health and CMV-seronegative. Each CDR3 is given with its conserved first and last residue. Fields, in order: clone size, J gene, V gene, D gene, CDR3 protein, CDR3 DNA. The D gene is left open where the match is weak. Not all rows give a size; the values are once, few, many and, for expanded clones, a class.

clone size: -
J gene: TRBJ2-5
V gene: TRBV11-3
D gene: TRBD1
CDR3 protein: CASSLDRDRGKETQYF
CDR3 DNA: TGTGCCAGCAGCTTAGACCGGGACAGGGGAAAGGAGACCCAGTACTTC

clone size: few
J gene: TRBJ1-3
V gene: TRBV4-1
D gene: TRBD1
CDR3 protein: CASSPTGISGNTIYF
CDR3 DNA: TGCGCCAGCAGCCCGACAGGGATCTCTGGAAACACCATATATTTT

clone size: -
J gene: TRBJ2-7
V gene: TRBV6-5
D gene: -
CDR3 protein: CASSLISAPLGEQYF
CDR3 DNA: TGTGCCAGCAGTCTAATTAGCGCTCCCCTGGGCGAGCAGTACTTC

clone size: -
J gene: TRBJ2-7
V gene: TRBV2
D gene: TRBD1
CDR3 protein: CASSEGQGIHEQYF
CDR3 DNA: TGTGCCAGCAGTGAGGGACAGGGAATCCACGAGCAGTACTTC

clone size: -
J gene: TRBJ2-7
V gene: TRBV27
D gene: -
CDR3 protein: CASSRLHHSYEQYF
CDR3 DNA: TGTGCCAGCAGTCGACTACACCACTCCTACGAGCAGTACTTC

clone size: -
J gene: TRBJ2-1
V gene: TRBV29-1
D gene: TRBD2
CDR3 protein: CSVEGRTSGGEQFF
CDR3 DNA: TGCAGCGTTGAAGGACGGACTAGCGGGGGTGAGCAGTTCTTC

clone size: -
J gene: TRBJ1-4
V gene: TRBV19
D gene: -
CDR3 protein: CASSMRDSNEKLFF
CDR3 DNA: TGTGCCAGTAGTATGAGGGATTCTAATGAAAAACTGTTTTTT

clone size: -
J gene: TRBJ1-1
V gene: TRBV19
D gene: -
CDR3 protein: CASSFGASNTEAFF
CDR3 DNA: TGTGCCAGTAGTTTTGGGGCTTCGAACACTGAAGCTTTCTTT

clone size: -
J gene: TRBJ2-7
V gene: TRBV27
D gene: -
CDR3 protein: CASSLGRQRFAYEQYF
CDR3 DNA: TGTGCCAGCAGTTTAGGACGACAGAGGTTTGCCTACGAGCAGTACTTC

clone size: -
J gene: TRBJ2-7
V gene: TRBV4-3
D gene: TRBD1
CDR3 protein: CASSAGTGSEQYF
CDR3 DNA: TGCGCCAGCAGCGCCGGGACAGGGAGCGAGCAGTACTTC

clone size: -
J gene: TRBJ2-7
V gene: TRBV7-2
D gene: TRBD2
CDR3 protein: CASALRGLAGGDEQYF
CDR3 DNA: TGTGCCAGCGCCTTACGAGGACTAGCGGGGGGCGACGAGCAGTACTTC

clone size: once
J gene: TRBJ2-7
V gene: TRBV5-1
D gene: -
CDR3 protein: CASSPGGGVRPYEQYF
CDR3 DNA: TGCGCCAGCAGCCCCGGAGGGGGGGTCCGGCCCTACGAGCAGTACTTC

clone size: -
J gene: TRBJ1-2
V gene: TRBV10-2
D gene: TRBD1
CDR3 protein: CASSPSGQGNYGYTF
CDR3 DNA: TGCGCCAGCAGCCCATCGGGACAGGGGAACTATGGCTACACCTTC

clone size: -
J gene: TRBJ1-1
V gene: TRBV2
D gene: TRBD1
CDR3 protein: CASSPQGAANTEAFF
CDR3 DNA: TGTGCCAGCAGTCCTCAGGGGGCGGCGAACACTGAAGCTTTCTTT

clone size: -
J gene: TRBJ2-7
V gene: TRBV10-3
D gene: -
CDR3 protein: CAISAGEVQYF
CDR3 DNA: TGTGCCATCAGTGCAGGGGAAGTGCAGTACTTC

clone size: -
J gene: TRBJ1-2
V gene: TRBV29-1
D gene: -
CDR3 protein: CSVETTGVDGYTF
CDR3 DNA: TGCAGCGTTGAAACCACCGGAGTCGATGGCTACACCTTC

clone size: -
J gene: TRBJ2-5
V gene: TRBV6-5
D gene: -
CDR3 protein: CASSYASAETQYF
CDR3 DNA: TGTGCCAGCAGTTACGCTAGCGCAGAGACCCAGTACTTC

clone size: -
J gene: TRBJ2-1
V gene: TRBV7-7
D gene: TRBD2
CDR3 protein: CASSIRLAGESEQFF
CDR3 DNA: TGTGCCAGCAGCATTCGACTAGCGGGGGAAAGTGAGCAGTTCTTC

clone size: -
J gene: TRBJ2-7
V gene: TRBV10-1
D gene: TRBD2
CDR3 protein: CASSGTSGNSYEQYF
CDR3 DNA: TGCGCCAGCAGTGGGACTAGCGGAAACTCCTACGAGCAGTACTTC

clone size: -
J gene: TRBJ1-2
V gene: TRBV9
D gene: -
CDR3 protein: CASSVMTQANYGYTF
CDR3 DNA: TGTGCCAGCAGCGTAATGACTCAAGCTAACTATGGCTACACCTTC

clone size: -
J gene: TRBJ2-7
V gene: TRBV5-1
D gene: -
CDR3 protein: CASSLGVGGAHYEQYF
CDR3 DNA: TGCGCCAGCAGCTTGGGTGTAGGAGGGGCCCATTACGAGCAGTACTTC

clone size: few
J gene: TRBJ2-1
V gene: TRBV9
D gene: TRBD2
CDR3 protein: CASSASGYSSYNEQFF
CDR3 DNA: TGTGCCAGCAGCGCTAGCGGGTACTCCTCCTACAATGAGCAGTTCTTC

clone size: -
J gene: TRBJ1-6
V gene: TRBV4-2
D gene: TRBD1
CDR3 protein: CASSTTGQGGWSYDSPLHF
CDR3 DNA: TGTGCCAGCAGCACAACGGGACAGGGTGGGTGGAGTTACGATTCACCCCTCCACTTT

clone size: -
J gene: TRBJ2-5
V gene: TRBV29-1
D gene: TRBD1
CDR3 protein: CSVAGQGIPETQYF
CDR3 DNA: TGCAGCGTTGCGGGACAGGGTATTCCAGAGACCCAGTACTTC

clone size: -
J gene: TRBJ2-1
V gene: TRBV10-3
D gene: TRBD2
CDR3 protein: CAISPTSGGGNEQFF
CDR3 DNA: TGTGCCATCAGCCCGACTAGCGGGGGGGGCAATGAGCAGTTCTTC

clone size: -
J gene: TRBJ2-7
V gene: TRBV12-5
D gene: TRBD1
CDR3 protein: CASGLGTGLVEQYF
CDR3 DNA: TGTGCTAGTGGTTTAGGGACAGGGTTGGTCGAGCAGTACTTC

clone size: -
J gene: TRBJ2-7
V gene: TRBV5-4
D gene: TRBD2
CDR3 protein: CASSSRTSGRSGEQYF
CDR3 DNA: TGTGCCAGCAGCTCTAGGACTAGCGGGAGATCTGGGGAGCAGTACTTC

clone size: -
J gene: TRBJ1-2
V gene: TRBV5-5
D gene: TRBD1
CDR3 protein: CASSAGGKSYGYTF
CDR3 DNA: TGTGCCAGCAGCGCAGGGGGCAAGAGCTATGGCTACACCTTC

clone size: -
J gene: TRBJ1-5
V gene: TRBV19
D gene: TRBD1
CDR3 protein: CATSPGQGLGQPQHF
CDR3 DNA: TGTGCCACATCACCGGGACAGGGACTTGGACAGCCCCAGCATTTT

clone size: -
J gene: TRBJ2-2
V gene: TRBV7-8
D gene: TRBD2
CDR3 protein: CASSLSGITGELFF
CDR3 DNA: TGTGCCAGCAGTCTTAGCGGGATCACCGGGGAGCTGTTTTTT

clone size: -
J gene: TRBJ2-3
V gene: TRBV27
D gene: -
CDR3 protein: CASSFGLPDTQYF
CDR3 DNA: TGTGCCAGCAGTTTCGGGTTGCCAGATACGCAGTATTTT

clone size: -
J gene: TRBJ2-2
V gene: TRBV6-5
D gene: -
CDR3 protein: CASSTREPGELFF
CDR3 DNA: TGTGCCAGCAGTACCAGGGAACCCGGGGAGCTGTTTTTT

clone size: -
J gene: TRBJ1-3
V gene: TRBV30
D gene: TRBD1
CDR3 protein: CAWGRGQGVYGSGNTIYF
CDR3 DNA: TGTGCCTGGGGAAGGGGACAGGGTGTTTACGGCTCTGGAAACACCATATATTTT

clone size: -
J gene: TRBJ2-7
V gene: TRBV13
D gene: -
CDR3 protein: CASSQRTELYEQYF
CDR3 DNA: TGTGCCAGCAGCCAGCGGACAGAGTTATACGAGCAGTACTTC

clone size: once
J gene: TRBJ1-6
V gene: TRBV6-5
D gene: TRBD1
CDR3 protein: CASSYKDGTGATPLHF
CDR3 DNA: TGTGCCAGCAGTTACAAGGACGGGACAGGGGCAACACCCCTCCACTTT

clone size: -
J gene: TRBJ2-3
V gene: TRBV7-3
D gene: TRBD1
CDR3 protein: CASRGPGTVADTQYF
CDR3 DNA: TGTGCCAGCAGGGGGCCCGGGACAGTCGCAGATACGCAGTATTTT

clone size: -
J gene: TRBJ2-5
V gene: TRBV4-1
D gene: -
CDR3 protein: CASSQATALWGGEGETQYF
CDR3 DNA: TGCGCCAGCAGCCAAGCTACAGCGTTGTGGGGCGGGGAAGGCGAGACCCAGTACTTC

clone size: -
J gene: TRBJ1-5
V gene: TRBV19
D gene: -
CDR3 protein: CATLRDTLSNQPQHF
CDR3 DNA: TGTGCCACCCTCCGGGACACCCTGAGCAATCAGCCCCAGCATTTT

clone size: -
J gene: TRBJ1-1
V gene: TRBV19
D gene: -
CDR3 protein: CASSPGEGWDTEAFF
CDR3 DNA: TGTGCCAGTAGTCCCGGGGAGGGATGGGACACTGAAGCTTTCTTT

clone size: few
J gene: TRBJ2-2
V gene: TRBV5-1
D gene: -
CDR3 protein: CASSEEGTGELFF
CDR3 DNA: TGCGCCAGCAGCGAGGAGGGGACCGGGGAGCTGTTTTTT

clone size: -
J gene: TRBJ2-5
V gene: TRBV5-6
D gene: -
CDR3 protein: CATKIRGRGETQYF
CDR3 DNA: TGTGCCACCAAGATAAGAGGCCGAGGCGAGACCCAGTACTTC

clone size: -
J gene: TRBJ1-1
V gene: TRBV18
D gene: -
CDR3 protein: CASIPHRDNEAFF
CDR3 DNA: TGTGCCAGCATACCTCACAGGGACAATGAAGCTTTCTTT

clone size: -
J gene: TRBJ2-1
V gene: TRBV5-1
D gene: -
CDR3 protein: CASSLYGSSYNEQFF
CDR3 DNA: TGCGCCAGCAGCTTGTACGGGAGCTCCTACAATGAGCAGTTCTTC